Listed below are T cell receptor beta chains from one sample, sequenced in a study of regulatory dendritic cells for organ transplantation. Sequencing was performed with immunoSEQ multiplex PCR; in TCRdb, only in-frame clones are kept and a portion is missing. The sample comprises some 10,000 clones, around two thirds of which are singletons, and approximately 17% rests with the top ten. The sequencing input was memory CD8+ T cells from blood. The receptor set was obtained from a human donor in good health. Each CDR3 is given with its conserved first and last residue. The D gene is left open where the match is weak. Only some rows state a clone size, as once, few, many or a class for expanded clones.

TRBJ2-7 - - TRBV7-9 TGTGCCAGCAGCGCCCCTGACCCGTCGTACGAGCAGTACTTC CASSAPDPSYEQYF
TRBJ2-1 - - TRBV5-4 TGTGCCAGTCGGTTCGGCGGCGGTGGTGAGCAGTTCTTC CASRFGGGGEQFF
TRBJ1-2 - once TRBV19 TGTGCCAGTAGCGTCAGCCAACCTAACTATGGCTACACCTTC CASSVSQPNYGYTF
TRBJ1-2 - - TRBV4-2 TGTGCCAGCAGCTCGAGAGATGATTTTAGGGAAGGCTACACCTTC CASSSRDDFREGYTF
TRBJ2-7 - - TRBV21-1 TGTGCCAGCAGCACTCGGGACGTCCGCGCCGCCTACGAGCAGTACTTC CASSTRDVRAAYEQYF
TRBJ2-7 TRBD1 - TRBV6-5 TGTGCCAGCAGTTCCCCCGGGACAGGGATCTCCTACGAGCAGTACTTC CASSSPGTGISYEQYF
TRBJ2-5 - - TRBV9 TGTGCCAGCAGCGTAGGGGGGGCAGACCAAGAGACCCAGTACTTC CASSVGGADQETQYF
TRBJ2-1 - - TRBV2 TGTGCCAGCTGTAAGGACAGTGGCGGGCCGGCGTCCAACAATGAGCAGTTCTTC CASCKDSGGPASNNEQFF
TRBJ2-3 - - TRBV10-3 TGTGCCATCAGGCCGGGACTTGTCACAGATACGCAGTATTTT CAIRPGLVTDTQYF
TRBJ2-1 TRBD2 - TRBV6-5 TGTGCCAGCAGTCGGACTAGCGGGAGCCCTGATGAGCAGTTCTTC CASSRTSGSPDEQFF
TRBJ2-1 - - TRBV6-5 TGTGCCAGCAGTTACGGGAGAAGTAATGAGCAGTTCTTC CASSYGRSNEQFF
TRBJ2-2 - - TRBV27 TGTGCCAGCAGTTTATTCCCTGCCGTGGCCGGGGAGCTGTTTTTT CASSLFPAVAGELFF
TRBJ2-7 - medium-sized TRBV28 TGTGCCAGCACGACCCTTGGGGCTACGGGATTCTACGAGCAGTACTTC CASTTLGATGFYEQYF
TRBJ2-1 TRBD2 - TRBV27 TGTGCCAGCAGTCCAAAAAGCGGGAGTTACCCCCCCAATGAGCAGTTCTTC CASSPKSGSYPPNEQFF
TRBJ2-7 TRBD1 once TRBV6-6 TGTGCCAGCAGTTACTTCTGGGACAGGGGATTTTACGAGCAGTACTTC CASSYFWDRGFYEQYF
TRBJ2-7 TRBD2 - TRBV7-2 TGTGCCAGCAGCGCCGATGGCGGGAGCGCCCGTTACGAGCAGTACTTC CASSADGGSARYEQYF
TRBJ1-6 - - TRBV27 TGTGCCAGCAGAGAGTGGCAGGGACACGGTTCACCCCTCCACTTT CASREWQGHGSPLHF
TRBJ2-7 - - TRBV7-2 TGTGCCAGCAGCGGCGGCCACGGCAGGGTGGCCTACGAGCAGTACTTC CASSGGHGRVAYEQYF
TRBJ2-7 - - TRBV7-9 TGTGCCAGCAGCTTTGGATCCTACGAGCAGTACTTC CASSFGSYEQYF
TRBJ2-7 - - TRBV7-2 TGTGCCAGCAGCTTAACGGGACCCGACAGTTATCACTACGAGCAGTACTTC CASSLTGPDSYHYEQYF
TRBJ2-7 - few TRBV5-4 TGTGCCAGCAGCTCCGGGCAACCCTACGAGCAGTACTTC CASSSGQPYEQYF
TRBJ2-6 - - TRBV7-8 TGTGCCACCAGTACATGGCTTGGGGCCAACGTCCTGACTTTC CATSTWLGANVLTF
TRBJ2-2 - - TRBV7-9 TGTGCCAGCAGCTTTCGGGGGCATGTAGACGGGGAGCTGTTTTTT CASSFRGHVDGELFF
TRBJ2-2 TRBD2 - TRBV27 TGTGCCAGCAGTTTAGTGGGAGGGCCCGGGGAGCTGTTTTTT CASSLVGGPGELFF
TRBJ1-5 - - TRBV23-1 TGCGCCAGCAGTCAATCGGGACTTAATCAGCCCCAGCATTTT CASSQSGLNQPQHF
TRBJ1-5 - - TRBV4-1 TGCGCCAGCAGTCCTTACAGGACGGATCAGCCCCAGCATTTT CASSPYRTDQPQHF
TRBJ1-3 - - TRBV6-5 TGTGCCAGCAGTTACACCCCCTCTGGAAACACCATATATTTT CASSYTPSGNTIYF
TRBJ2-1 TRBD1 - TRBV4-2 TGTGCCAGCAGCCAAGTCACGGGACAGGGTTACAATGAGCAGTTCTTC CASSQVTGQGYNEQFF